Sequencing of this T cell receptor beta chain was carried out in a study of cytomegalovirus exposure and HLA in healthy donors. The study, taken as a whole, reports: Rare TCR sequences dominated, though some public TCRs recurred in many donors.

CDR1 and CDR2 (germline): SGDLS, YYNGEE. CDR3 size: 13 residues. The junction had 6 bases not matched to a gene; V was cut back by 3 bases and J by 9 bases. About this clone itself: Its antigen is as yet unknown.

Both 60 Vbeta primers and 13 Jbeta primers went into the PCR. Profiling relied on immunoSEQ multiplex PCR, and the TCRdb table lists in-frame clones only, not all of them. The sample shows 100,000 to 150,000 clones, around 77% of them seen only once. The sequencing sample was made of PBMCs. This clonotype was sampled from a man in his late teens or twenties in good health and CMV-seropositive. The gene calls are TRBV9 and TRBJ2-1, with 7 bases identical to TRBD2. The CDR3 DNA reads TGTGCCAGCAGCGGGGGAGGGGTGGGTGAGCAGTTCTTC. Protein: CASSGGGVGEQFF. The complete variable domain, with remaining parts taken from reference TRBV9 and TRBJ2-1, reads DSGVTQTPKHLITATGQRVTLRCSPRSGDLSVYWYQQSLDQGLQFLIQYYNGEERAKGNILERFSAQQFPDLHSELNLSSLELGDSALYFCASSGGGVGEQFFGPGTRLTVL.